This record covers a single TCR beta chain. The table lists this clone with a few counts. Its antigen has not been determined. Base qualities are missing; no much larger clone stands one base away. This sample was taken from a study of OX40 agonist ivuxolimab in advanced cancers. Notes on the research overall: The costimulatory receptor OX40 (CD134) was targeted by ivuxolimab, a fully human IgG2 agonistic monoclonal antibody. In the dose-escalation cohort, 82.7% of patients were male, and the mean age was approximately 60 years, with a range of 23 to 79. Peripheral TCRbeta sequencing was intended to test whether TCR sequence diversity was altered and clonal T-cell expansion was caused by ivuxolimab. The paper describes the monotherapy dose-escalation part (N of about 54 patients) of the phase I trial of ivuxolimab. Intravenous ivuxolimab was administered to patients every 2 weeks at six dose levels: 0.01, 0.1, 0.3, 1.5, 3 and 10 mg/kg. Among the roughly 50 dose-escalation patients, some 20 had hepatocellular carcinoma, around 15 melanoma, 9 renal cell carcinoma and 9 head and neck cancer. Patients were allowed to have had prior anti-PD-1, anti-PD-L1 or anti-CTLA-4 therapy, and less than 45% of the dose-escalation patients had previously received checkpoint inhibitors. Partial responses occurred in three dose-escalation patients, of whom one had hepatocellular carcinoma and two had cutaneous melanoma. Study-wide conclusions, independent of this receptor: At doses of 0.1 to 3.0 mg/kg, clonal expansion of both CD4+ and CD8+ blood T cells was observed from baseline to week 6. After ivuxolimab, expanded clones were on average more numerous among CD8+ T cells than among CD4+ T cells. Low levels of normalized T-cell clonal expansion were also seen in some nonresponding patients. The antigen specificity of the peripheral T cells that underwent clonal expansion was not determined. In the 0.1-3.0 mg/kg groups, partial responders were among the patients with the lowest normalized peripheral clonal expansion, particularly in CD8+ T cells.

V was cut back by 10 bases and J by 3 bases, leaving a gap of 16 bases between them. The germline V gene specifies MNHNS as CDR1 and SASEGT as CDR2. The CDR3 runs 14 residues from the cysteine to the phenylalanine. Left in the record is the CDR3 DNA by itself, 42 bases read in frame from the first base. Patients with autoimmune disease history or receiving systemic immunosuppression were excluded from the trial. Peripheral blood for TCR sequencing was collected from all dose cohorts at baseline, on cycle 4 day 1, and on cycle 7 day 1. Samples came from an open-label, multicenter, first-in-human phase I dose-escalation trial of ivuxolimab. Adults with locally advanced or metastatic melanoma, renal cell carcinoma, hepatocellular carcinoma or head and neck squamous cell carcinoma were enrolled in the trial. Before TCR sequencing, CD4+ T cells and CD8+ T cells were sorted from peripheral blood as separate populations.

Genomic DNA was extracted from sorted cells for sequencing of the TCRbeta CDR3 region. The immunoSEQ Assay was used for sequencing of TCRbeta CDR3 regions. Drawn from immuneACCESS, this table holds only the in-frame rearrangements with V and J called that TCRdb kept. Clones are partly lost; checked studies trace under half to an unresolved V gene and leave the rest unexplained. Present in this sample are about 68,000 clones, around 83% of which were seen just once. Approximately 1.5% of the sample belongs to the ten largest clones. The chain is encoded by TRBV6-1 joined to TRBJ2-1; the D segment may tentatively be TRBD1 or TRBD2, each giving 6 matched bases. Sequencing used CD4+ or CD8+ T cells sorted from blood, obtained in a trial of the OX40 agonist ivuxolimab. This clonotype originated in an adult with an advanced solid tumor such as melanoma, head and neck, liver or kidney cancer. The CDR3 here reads CATQRGDNYNEQFF. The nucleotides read TGTGCCACCCAACGCGGGGACAACTACAATGAGCAGTTCTTC.